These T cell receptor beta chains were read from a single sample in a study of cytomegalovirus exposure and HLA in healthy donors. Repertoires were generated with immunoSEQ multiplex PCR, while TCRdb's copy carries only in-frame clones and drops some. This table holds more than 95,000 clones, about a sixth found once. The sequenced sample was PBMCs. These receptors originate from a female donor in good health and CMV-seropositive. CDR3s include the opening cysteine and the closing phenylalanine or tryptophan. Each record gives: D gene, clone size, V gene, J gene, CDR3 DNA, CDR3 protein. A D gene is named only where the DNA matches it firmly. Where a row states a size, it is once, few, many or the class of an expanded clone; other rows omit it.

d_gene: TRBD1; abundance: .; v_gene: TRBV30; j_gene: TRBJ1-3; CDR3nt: TGTGCCTGGGCCAGGGGGTTAGGAAACACCATATATTTT; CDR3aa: CAWARGLGNTIYF
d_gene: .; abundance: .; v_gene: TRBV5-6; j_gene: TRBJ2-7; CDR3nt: TGTGCCAGCAGAAGTGGGAGTACCGGCGAGCAGTACTTC; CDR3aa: CASRSGSTGEQYF
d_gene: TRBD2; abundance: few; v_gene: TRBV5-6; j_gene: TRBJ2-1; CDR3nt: TGTGCCAGCAGCTTTTCCAGGCGGGGGAGCTCCTACAATGAGCAGTTCTTC; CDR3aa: CASSFSRRGSSYNEQFF
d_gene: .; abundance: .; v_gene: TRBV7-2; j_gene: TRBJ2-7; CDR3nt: TGTGCCAGCAGCTTAGCCCGTTCGGTGCAGTACTTC; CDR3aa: CASSLARSVQYF
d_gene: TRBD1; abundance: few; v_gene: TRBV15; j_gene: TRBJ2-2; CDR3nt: TGTGCCACCAGCAGGGACAGGGGGGCGAACACCGGGGAGCTGTTTTTT; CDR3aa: CATSRDRGANTGELFF
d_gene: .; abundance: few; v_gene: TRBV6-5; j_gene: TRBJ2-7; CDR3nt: TGTGCCAGCAGTCCGGGGAGCTCCTACGAGCAGTACTTC; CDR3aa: CASSPGSSYEQYF
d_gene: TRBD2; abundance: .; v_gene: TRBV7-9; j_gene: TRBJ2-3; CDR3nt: TGTGCCAGCAGACCTACCGTGTTTCTAGCGGACACAGATACGCAGTATTTT; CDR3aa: CASRPTVFLADTDTQYF
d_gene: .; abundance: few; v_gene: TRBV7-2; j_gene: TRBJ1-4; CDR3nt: TGTGCCAGCAGCTTATTCGGGTTCTTGGGTGGCGATAATGAAAAACTGTTTTTT; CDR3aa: CASSLFGFLGGDNEKLFF
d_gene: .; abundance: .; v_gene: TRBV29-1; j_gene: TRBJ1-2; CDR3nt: TGCAGCGCTCAATCTTCTACAGGGAAGGGCTTTTATGGCTACACCTTC; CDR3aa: CSAQSSTGKGFYGYTF
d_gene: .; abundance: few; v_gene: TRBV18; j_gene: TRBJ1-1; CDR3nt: TGTGCCAGCTCACCCTTCTCCGAGATCTCCACTGAAGCTTTCTTT; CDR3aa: CASSPFSEISTEAFF
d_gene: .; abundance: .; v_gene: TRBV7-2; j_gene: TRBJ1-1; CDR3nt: TGTGCCAGCAGCCCACAGGGTTGGACTGAAGCTTTCTTT; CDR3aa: CASSPQGWTEAFF
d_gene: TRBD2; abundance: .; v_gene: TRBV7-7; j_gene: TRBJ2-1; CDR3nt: TGTGCTAGCAGCTTAGGATGGGCGAGGGGAGGGCCGGTCGGTGAGCAGTTCTTC; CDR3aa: CASSLGWARGGPVGEQFF
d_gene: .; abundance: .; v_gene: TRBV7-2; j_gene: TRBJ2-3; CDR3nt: TGTGCCAGTGGACTCACAGATACGCAGTATTTT; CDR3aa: CASGLTDTQYF
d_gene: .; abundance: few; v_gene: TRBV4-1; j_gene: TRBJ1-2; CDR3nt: TGCGCCAGCAGCAAAGATGAGCGGGGCGGCTATGGCTACACCTTC; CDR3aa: CASSKDERGGYGYTF
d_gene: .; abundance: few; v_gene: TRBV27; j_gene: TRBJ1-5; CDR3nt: TGTGCCAGCAGTCGGTTGGCAGGGCCCAATCAGCCCCAGCATTTT; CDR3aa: CASSRLAGPNQPQHF
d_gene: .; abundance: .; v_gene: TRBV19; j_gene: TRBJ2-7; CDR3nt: TGTGCCAGTAGCGGAACATACGAGGGGGCCTACGAGCAGTACTTC; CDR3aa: CASSGTYEGAYEQYF
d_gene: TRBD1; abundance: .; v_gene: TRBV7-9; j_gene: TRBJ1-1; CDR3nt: TGTGCCAGCAGCTTAGAAAGGGAGGGGACAGGTTCTTTTCGCACTGAAGCTTTCTTT; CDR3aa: CASSLEREGTGSFRTEAFF
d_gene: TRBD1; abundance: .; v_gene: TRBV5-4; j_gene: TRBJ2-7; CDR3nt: TGTGCCAGCAGAGGGACAGACTACGAGCAGTACTTC; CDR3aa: CASRGTDYEQYF
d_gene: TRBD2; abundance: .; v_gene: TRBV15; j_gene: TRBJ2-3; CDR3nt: TGTGCCACCAGCAGAGAAAACGCGGGAGGGGGGGATACGCAGTATTTT; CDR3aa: CATSRENAGGGDTQYF
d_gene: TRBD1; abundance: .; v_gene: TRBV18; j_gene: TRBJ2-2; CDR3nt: TGTGCCAGCTCACCACCCACAGGGGGGAATACCGGGGAGCTGTTTTTT; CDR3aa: CASSPPTGGNTGELFF
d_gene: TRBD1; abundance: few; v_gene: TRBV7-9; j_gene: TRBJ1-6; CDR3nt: TGTGCCAGCAGCGGGACAGGGATTTCACCCCTCCACTTT; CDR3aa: CASSGTGISPLHF
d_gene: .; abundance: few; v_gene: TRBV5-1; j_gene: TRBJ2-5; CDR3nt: TGCGCCAGCAGCTTGATGGACAGCGAAGAGACCCAGTACTTC; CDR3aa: CASSLMDSEETQYF
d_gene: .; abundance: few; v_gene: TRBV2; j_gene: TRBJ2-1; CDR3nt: TGTGCCAGCAGTTGGCATACGGGCGGGTACAATGAGCAGTTCTTC; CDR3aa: CASSWHTGGYNEQFF
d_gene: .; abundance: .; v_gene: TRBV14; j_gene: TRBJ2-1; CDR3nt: TGTGCCAGCAGTCGATTAGCGACATACAATGAGCAGTTCTTC; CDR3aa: CASSRLATYNEQFF